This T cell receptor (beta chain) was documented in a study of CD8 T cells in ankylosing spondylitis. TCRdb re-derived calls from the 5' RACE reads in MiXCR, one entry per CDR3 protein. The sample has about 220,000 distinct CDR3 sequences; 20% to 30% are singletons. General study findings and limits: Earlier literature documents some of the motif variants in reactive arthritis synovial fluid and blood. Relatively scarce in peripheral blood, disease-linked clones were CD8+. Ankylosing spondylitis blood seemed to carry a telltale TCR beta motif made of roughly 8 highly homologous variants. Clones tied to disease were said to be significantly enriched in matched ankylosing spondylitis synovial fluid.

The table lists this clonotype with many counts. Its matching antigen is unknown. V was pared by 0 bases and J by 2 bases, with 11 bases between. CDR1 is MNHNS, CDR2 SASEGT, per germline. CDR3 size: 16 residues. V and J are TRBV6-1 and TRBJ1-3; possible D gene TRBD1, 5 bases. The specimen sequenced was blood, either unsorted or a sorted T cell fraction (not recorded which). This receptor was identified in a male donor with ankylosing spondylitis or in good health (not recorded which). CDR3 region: CASSEARDGAGNTIYF. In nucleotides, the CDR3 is TGTGCCAGCAGTGAAGCTAGGGACGGTGCTGGAAACACCATATATTTT.